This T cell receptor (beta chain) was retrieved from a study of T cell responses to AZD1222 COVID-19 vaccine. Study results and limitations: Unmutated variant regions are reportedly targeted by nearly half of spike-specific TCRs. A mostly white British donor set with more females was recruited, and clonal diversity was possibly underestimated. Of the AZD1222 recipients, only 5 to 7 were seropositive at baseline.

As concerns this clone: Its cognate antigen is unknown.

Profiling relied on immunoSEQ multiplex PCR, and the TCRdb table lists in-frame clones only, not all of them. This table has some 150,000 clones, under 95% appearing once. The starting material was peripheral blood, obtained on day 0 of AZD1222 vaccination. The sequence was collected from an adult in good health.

CDR3 nucleotides: TGTGCCAGCAGCTTGCGTGGACAGGGGGCTGAAGCTTTCTTT. Protein: CASSLRGQGAEAFF. V usage is TRBV5-6 and J usage is TRBJ1-1, with TRBD1 matching 10 bases. Germline V lookup: CDR1 SGHDT, CDR2 YYEEEE. Germline trimming cut 1 base from V and 6 bases from J; bases unmatched to any gene: 3. The CDR3 has 14 residues. The whole variable domain, remainder taken from reference TRBV5-6 and TRBJ1-1, is DAGVTQSPTHLIKTRGQQVTLRCSPKSGHDTVSWYQQALGQGPQFIFQYYEEEERQRGNFPDRFSGHQFPNYSSELNVNALLLGDSALYLCASSLRGQGAEAFFGQGTRLTVV.